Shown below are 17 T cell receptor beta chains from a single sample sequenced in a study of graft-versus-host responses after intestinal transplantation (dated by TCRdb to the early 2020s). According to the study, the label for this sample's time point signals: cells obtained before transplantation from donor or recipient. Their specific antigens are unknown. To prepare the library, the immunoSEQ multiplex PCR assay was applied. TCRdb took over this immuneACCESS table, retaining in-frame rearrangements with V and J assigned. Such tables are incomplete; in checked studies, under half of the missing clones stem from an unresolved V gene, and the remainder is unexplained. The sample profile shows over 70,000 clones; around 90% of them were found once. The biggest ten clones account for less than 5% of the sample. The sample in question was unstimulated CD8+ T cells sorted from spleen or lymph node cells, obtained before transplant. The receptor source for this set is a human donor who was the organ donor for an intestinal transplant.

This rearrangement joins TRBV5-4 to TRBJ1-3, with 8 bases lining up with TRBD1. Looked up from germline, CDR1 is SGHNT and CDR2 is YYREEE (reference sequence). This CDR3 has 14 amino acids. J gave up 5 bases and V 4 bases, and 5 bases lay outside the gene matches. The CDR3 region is CASSNDRGRNTIYF. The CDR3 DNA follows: TGTGCCAGCAGCAACGACAGGGGAAGAAACACCATATATTTT.

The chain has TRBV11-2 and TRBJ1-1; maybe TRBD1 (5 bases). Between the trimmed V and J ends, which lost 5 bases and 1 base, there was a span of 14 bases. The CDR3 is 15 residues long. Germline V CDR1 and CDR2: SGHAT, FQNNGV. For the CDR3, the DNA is TGTGCCAGCAGCGAAGGGGTTGTGGGGAACACTGAAGCTTTCTTT. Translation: CASSEGVVGNTEAFF.

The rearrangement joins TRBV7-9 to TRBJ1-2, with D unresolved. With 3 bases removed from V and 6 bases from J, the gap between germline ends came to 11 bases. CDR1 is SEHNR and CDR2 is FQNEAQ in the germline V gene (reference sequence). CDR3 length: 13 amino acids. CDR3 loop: CASSFRRRNGYTF. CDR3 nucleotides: TGTGCCAGCAGCTTTAGGAGGCGTAATGGCTACACCTTC.

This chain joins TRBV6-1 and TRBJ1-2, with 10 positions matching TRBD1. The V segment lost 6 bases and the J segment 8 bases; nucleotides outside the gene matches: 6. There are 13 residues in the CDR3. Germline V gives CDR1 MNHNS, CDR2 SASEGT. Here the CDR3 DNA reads TGTGCCAGCAGGACCGGGACAGGGGAAGGCTACACCTTC. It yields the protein CASRTGTGEGYTF.

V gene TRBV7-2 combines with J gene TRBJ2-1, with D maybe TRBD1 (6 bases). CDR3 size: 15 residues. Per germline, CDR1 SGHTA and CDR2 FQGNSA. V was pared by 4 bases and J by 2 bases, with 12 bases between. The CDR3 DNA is TGTGCCAGCAGCTCTAACAGGGTCCCCTACAATGAGCAGTTCTTC. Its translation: CASSSNRVPYNEQFF.

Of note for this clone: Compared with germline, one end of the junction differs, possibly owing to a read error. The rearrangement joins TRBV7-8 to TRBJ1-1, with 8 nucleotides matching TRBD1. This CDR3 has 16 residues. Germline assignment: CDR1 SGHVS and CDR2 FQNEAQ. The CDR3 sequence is CASSLATGARITEAFF. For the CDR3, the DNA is TGTGCCAGCAGCCTAGCGACAGGGGCTCGCATCACTGAAGCTTTCTTT.

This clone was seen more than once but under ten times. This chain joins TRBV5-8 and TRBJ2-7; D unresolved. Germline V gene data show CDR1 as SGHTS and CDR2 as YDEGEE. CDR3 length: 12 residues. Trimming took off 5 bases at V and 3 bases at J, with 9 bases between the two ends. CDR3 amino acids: CASRGEFYEQYV. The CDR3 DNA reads TGTGCCAGCAGGGGCGAATTCTACGAGCAGTACGTC.

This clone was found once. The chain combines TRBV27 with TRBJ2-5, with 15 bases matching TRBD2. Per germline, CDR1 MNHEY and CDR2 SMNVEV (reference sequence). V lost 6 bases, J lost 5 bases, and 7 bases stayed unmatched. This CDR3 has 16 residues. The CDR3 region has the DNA TGTGCCAGCAGACCCGGGACTAGCGGGGGGCGGGAGACCCAGTACTTC. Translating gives CASRPGTSGGRETQYF.

In nucleotides, the CDR3 is TGTGCCACCAGCAGAGAGGAAGCCAGGGAGGTTGGGGCCAACGTCCTGACTTTC. Its translation: CATSREEAREVGANVLTF. This chain links TRBV15 with TRBJ2-6; D is perhaps TRBD2 (6 bases). The germline V gene encodes CDR1 LNHNV and CDR2 YYDKDF (reference sequence). The CDR3 totals 18 residues. V was cut by 0 bases and J by 3 bases, with 15 bases left in between.

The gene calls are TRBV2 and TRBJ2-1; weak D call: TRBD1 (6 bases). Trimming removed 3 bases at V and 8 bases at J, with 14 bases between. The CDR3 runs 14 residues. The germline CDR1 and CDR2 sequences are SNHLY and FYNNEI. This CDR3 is CASSEGQGWDEQFF. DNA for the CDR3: TGTGCCAGCAGTGAGGGGCAGGGGTGGGATGAGCAGTTCTTC.

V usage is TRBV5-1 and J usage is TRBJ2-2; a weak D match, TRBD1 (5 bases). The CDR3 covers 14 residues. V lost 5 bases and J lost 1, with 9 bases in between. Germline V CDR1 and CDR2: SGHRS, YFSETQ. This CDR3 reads CASRGERNTGELFF. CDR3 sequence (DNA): TGCGCCAGCAGAGGGGAAAGGAACACCGGGGAGCTGTTTTTT.

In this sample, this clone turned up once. CDR3 sequence reads: CASSIEGWEQSTFF. The DNA of the CDR3 is TGTGCCAGTAGTATAGAAGGCTGGGAGCAATCGACTTTCTTT. The rearrangement links TRBV19 to TRBJ1-1; D gene uncertain. The V end lost 0 bases, the J end lost 12 bases, and 17 bases lay between the germline ends. Germline V gene sequence: CDR1 LNHDA, CDR2 SQIVND (reference sequence). CDR3 size: 14 residues.

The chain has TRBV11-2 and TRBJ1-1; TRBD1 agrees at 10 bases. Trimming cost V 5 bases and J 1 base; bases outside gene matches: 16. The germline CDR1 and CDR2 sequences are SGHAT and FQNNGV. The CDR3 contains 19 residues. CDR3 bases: TGTGCCAGCAGCCCACAGTACCTCGGGACAGGGGAGGAGAACACTGAAGCTTTCTTT. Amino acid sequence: CASSPQYLGTGEENTEAFF.

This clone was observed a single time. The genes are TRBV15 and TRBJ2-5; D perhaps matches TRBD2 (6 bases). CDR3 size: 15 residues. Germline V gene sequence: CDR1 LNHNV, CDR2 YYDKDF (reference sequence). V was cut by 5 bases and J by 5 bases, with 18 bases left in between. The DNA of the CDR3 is TGTGCCACCAGCTTACGGACGGGTGGAGGGGAGACCCAGTACTTC. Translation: CATSLRTGGGETQYF.

DNA for the CDR3: TGTGCCAGCAGCCCCCAACCGGGTAGCAATCAGCCCCAGCATTTT. As protein: CASSPQPGSNQPQHF. This rearrangement joins TRBV5-6 to TRBJ1-5, with no clear D. This CDR3 has 15 residues. Germline values: CDR1 SGHDT, CDR2 YYEEEE. With 4 bases removed from V and 0 bases from J, the gap between germline ends came to 11 bases.

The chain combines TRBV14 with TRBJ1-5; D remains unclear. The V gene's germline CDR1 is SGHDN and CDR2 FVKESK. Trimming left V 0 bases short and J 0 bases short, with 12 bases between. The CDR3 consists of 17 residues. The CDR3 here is CASSQDVAEYSNQPQHF. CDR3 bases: TGTGCCAGCAGCCAAGATGTGGCAGAATATAGCAATCAGCCCCAGCATTTT.

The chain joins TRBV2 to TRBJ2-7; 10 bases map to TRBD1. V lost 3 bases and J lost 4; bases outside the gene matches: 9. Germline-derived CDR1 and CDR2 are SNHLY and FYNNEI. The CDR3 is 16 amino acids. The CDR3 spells CASSEYGWTGGYEQYV. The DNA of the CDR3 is TGTGCCAGCAGTGAGTATGGTTGGACAGGGGGTTACGAGCAGTACGTC.